The clone carrying this TCR beta chain appeared a single time. Its antigen is unknown. The sample comes from a study of STAT5B mutations in CD4+ large granular lymphocyte leukemia. CDR3 length: 15 amino acids. The germline CDR1 and CDR2 sequences are MNHEY and SVGAGI. Trimming at V came to 4 bases and at J to 5 bases, leaving 8 bases not matched to a gene. General study points: 8/27 top patient clones versus 2/35 control clones were TRBV06-family. Patient CD4-sorted repertoires stayed more clonal than healthy ones after leukemic-clone removal.

Libraries were prepared by immunoSEQ multiplex PCR; TCRdb keeps only in-frame clonotypes and omits some of them. The data show 30,000 to 35,000 clones, with 69% seen just once and 2.5% to 3% held by the top ten. The V gene is TRBV6-5, the J gene TRBJ1-1; TRBD1 matches at 9 bases. The TCR was taken from a human donor in good health. Sequenced sample: CD4+ T cells from blood buffy coats. The CDR3 loop is CASSSRGQGWTEAFF. CDR3 nucleotides: TGTGCCAGCAGTTCCCGGGGACAGGGTTGGACTGAAGCTTTCTTT.